Below, one T cell receptor (beta chain) is given with its context. These data originate in a study of cytomegalovirus exposure and HLA in healthy donors. The PCR used 60 Vbeta and 13 Jbeta primers. Sequencing was performed with immunoSEQ multiplex PCR; in TCRdb, only in-frame clones are kept and a portion is missing. The sample lists some 170,000 clones, roughly 80% seen once, with around 2.6% in the top ten. The specimen was PBMCs. The origin of this receptor is a female donor in good health and CMV-seronegative.

The CDR3 coding sequence is TGTGCCAGCAGTTTGGACAGGGGAAGCTCTGGAAACACCATATATTTT. It encodes CASSLDRGSSGNTIYF. The V and J genes are TRBV6-5 and TRBJ1-3; 9 positions match TRBD1. Germline assignment: CDR1 MNHEY and CDR2 SVGAGI. V lost 4 bases, J lost 0 bases, and 4 bases stayed unmatched. This CDR3 region has 16 residues.